Listed below are T cell receptor beta chains from one sample, sequenced in a study of blood T cell repertoires in COVID-19. Here immunoSEQ multiplex PCR was the method, and the copy in TCRdb shows in-frame clones only, minus some. The data contain fewer than 250,000 clones, 84% of them singletons. Sequencing was done on a sample of PBMCs or T cells enriched from blood (not recorded which). The receptors shown here come from a man between 60 and 75 years old who had recovered from COVID-19. Both conserved end residues are part of each CDR3. D genes are given only for firm matches. Rows give clone size only sometimes, using once, few, many, or a class for an expanded clone.

size,D,V,J,CDR3,DNA
-,TRBD2,TRBV19,TRBJ2-1,CASTLIGGADEQFF,TGTGCCAGTACCCTCATCGGGGGGGCGGATGAGCAGTTCTTC
once,TRBD1,TRBV5-1,TRBJ1-2,CASSLGTGGQSGYTF,TGCGCCAGCAGCTTGGGTACAGGGGGCCAGTCTGGCTACACCTTC
-,-,TRBV5-1,TRBJ1-6,CASSLDGLYSPLHF,TGCGCCAGCAGCCTAGACGGCCTATATTCACCCCTCCACTTT
once,-,TRBV11-2,TRBJ1-1,CASSPRLGEGTEAFF,TGTGCCAGCAGCCCCCGACTGGGAGAAGGCACTGAAGCTTTCTTT
-,-,TRBV14,TRBJ1-1,CASRREPLTGGNTEAFF,TGTGCCAGCAGACGCGAGCCTCTGACAGGCGGGAACACTGAAGCTTTCTTT
-,TRBD1,TRBV27,TRBJ1-6,CASSLRGQGHNSPLHF,TGTGCCAGCAGTTTACGGGGACAGGGGCATAATTCACCCCTCCACTTT
once,TRBD1,TRBV5-1,TRBJ1-1,CASSDQTGGVEAFF,TGCGCCAGCAGCGATCAGACAGGGGGCGTCGAAGCTTTCTTT
-,-,TRBV11-3,TRBJ2-1,CASSLFSGVDEQFF,TGTGCCAGCAGCTTATTTTCGGGAGTCGATGAGCAGTTCTTC
-,TRBD2,TRBV12-5,TRBJ2-1,CASGLDRTSGYNEQFF,TGTGCTAGTGGTTTGGACCGGACTAGCGGTTACAATGAGCAGTTCTTC
-,TRBD2,TRBV19,TRBJ2-3,CASSIVRGGFRRTDTQYF,TGTGCCAGTAGTATAGTACGCGGGGGGTTCCGTCGAACAGATACGCAGTATTTT
few,-,TRBV3-1/TRBV3-2,TRBJ1-2,CASSQSNNYGYTF,TGTGCCAGCAGCCAGAGCAATAACTATGGCTACACCTTC